This is a list of T cell receptor beta chains from one sample in a study of blood T cell repertoires in COVID-19. Produced via immunoSEQ multiplex PCR; TCRdb's table is partial and in-frame only. The sample has roughly 200,000 clones; over 60% are singletons. The sample taken for sequencing was peripheral blood. These receptors came from a woman between 70 and 85 years old with acute or convalescent COVID-19. CDR3s include the opening cysteine and the closing phenylalanine or tryptophan. The order of the fields is V gene, D gene, clone size, J gene, CDR3 DNA, CDR3 protein. A D gene is named only where the DNA matches it firmly. The listing skips clone size in some rows; elsewhere it reads once, few, many or a size class.

TRBV20-1	-	few	TRBJ1-5	TGCAGTGCTAGTCTCTCCAGGGGAGGGCAGCCCCAGCATTTT	CSASLSRGGQPQHF
TRBV2	TRBD1	-	TRBJ2-2	TGTGCCAGCAGGGGGACAGGGGCTAACACCGGGGAGCTGTTTTTT	CASRGTGANTGELFF
TRBV7-9	-	-	TRBJ1-2	TGTGCCAGCAGCTTAAGAGAGAGTAACTATGGCTACACCTTC	CASSLRESNYGYTF
TRBV28	-	-	TRBJ2-2	TGTGCCAGCAGTTCACCAGGGCTCACCGGGGAGCTGTTTTTT	CASSSPGLTGELFF
TRBV19	TRBD1	-	TRBJ1-2	TGTGCCAGTAGAGGGACAGGGGGCAATTATGGCTACACCTTC	CASRGTGGNYGYTF
TRBV4-1	-	once	TRBJ2-1	TGCGCCAGCAGCCAAGGCGGGAACCCCTACAATGAGCAGTTCTTC	CASSQGGNPYNEQFF
TRBV19	-	-	TRBJ2-7	TGTGCCAGTAGTATAGATCGGGACTACGAGCAGTACTTC	CASSIDRDYEQYF
TRBV5-1	-	-	TRBJ2-1	TGCGCCAGCAGCACGCGCCAAGGGAGTGAGCAGTTCTTC	CASSTRQGSEQFF
TRBV6-1	-	-	TRBJ2-2	TGTGCCAGCAGTGAAGTGGACAGTTACACCGGGGAGCTGTTTTTT	CASSEVDSYTGELFF
TRBV19	TRBD2	-	TRBJ2-1	TGTGCCAGTAGACCAGCGGGAGGTGGGTACAATGAGCAGTTCTTC	CASRPAGGGYNEQFF